This T cell receptor (beta chain) was recovered during a study of blood T cell repertoires in COVID-19. Study-wide context: Researchers got acute and convalescent COVID-19 samples from the United States, Italy and Spain. PBMCs, B-cell-depleted T cells, or T cells provided the cDNA or gDNA that made up the material.

Trimming removed 4 bases at V and 0 bases at J, with 6 bases between. CDR3 length: 13 amino acids. Germline assignment: CDR1 SGHTA and CDR2 FQGNSA. In the study's own analysis: Nucleated cell counts were estimated from reference gene primer amplification. The assay was immunoSEQ multiplex PCR, and TCRdb's table has in-frame clones only and misses some. The DNA gave D and trimming, while V, J and clone size come from that table. The sample has about 210,000 clones; approximately 91% are singletons. This TCR derives from a middle-aged woman with acute or convalescent COVID-19. The V and J genes are TRBV7-2 and TRBJ1-2, with D uncertain. Sequenced material: peripheral blood. CDR3 amino acids: CASSYGTNYGYTF. The CDR3 nucleotides read TGTGCCAGCAGCTACGGTACTAACTATGGCTACACCTTC.